The clone carrying this T cell receptor (beta chain) was recorded only once. Its target is unknown. Unique molecular identifiers had been added to the TCR beta cDNA libraries. TCRdb re-analysed the PCR reads in MiXCR, keeping a single row per CDR3 protein. The sample contains hundreds of thousands of distinct CDR3 sequences, 53% of which appear only once. CDR3 size: 15 residues. From germline, CDR1 is ENHRY and CDR2 SYGVKD. Trimming left V 6 bases short and J 0 bases short, with 9 bases between. The data are from a study of post-analysis software for immune sequencing data. Study findings and constraints: The study found TRBV5-6, TRBV5-1 and TRBV20-1 among five TRBV segments more frequent in patients than controls.

The clonotype was recovered from a girl aged 10-17 years with multiple sclerosis. Sequencing was performed on blood. The V gene is TRBV10-3, the J gene TRBJ2-6; D perhaps matches TRBD2 (6 bases). CDR3 nucleotides: TGTGCCATCAGGGGGGGTGCCTCTGGGGCCAACGTCCTGACTTTC. This gives the protein CAIRGGASGANVLTF.